These T cell receptor beta chains were read from a single sample in a study of CD8+CD57+ T cells in acquired aplastic anemia. Each CDR3 protein gets one entry after TCRdb re-called the reads with MiXCR. The sample includes hundreds of thousands of distinct CDR3 sequences, roughly 61% of them seen just once. Sequencing was done on a sample of sorted CD4+, CD8+, or CD8+CD57+ T cells (not recorded which) from PBMCs. The source is a human donor with aplastic anemia. Both conserved end residues are part of each CDR3. A D gene is named only where the DNA matches it firmly. A row's size may be missing; if present it is once, few, many or a size class.

j_gene: TRBJ2-1; abundance: NA; d_gene: TRBD2; v_gene: TRBV10-3; CDR3aa: CAISASALAGDEQFF; CDR3nt: TGTGCCATCAGTGCGTCTGCACTAGCGGGTGATGAGCAGTTCTTC
j_gene: TRBJ2-1; abundance: NA; d_gene: TRBD1; v_gene: TRBV15; CDR3aa: CATSAGQDTYNEQFF; CDR3nt: TGTGCCACCAGCGCCGGACAGGACACCTACAATGAGCAGTTCTTC
j_gene: TRBJ2-6; abundance: many; d_gene: NA; v_gene: TRBV7-8; CDR3aa: CASTLRSSGANVLTF; CDR3nt: TGTGCCAGCACCCTGAGGAGCTCTGGGGCCAACGTCCTGACTTTC
j_gene: TRBJ1-2; abundance: many; d_gene: NA; v_gene: TRBV12-3/TRBV12-4; CDR3aa: CASSAQYGYTF; CDR3nt: TGTGCCAGCAGCGCCCAGTATGGCTACACCTTC
j_gene: TRBJ1-5; abundance: NA; d_gene: NA; v_gene: TRBV10-3; CDR3aa: CATGSGGGSNQPQHF; CDR3nt: TGTGCCACCGGGAGCGGGGGTGGAAGCAATCAGCCCCAGCATTTT
j_gene: TRBJ2-7; abundance: NA; d_gene: NA; v_gene: TRBV7-9; CDR3aa: CASSPQGIAYEQYF; CDR3nt: TGTGCCAGCAGCCCCCAGGGCATCGCCTACGAGCAGTACTTC
j_gene: TRBJ2-1; abundance: many; d_gene: TRBD2; v_gene: TRBV7-3; CDR3aa: CASSHTSGQPPNEQFF; CDR3nt: TGTGCCAGCAGCCACACTAGCGGGCAACCCCCCAATGAGCAGTTCTTC
j_gene: TRBJ1-6; abundance: NA; d_gene: TRBD1; v_gene: TRBV6-5; CDR3aa: CASSRTGYYSPLHF; CDR3nt: TGTGCCAGCAGTCGGACAGGGTATTATTCACCCCTCCACTTT
j_gene: TRBJ2-7; abundance: many; d_gene: NA; v_gene: TRBV18; CDR3aa: CASSVGQPGHEQYF; CDR3nt: TGTGCCAGCTCGGTAGGACAGCCTGGGCACGAGCAGTACTTC
j_gene: TRBJ2-7; abundance: NA; d_gene: NA; v_gene: TRBV11-2; CDR3aa: CASSLVQTYEQYF; CDR3nt: TGTGCCAGCAGCTTAGTCCAGACCTACGAGCAGTACTTC
j_gene: TRBJ2-7; abundance: NA; d_gene: TRBD1; v_gene: TRBV11-2; CDR3aa: CASSWTGHTTGYEQYF; CDR3nt: TGTGCCAGCAGCTGGACGGGACACACGACAGGGTACGAGCAGTACTTC
j_gene: TRBJ2-1; abundance: many; d_gene: NA; v_gene: TRBV5-1; CDR3aa: CASSPPLTSGYNEQFF; CDR3nt: TGCGCCAGCAGCCCACCGCTCACGAGCGGTTACAATGAGCAGTTCTTC
j_gene: TRBJ1-5; abundance: NA; d_gene: NA; v_gene: TRBV10-2; CDR3aa: CASSETGTPFQPQRF; CDR3nt: TGCGCCAGCAGCGAGACGGGGACACCTTTTCAGCCCCAGCGTTTT
j_gene: TRBJ2-3; abundance: NA; d_gene: TRBD2; v_gene: TRBV7-9; CDR3aa: CASSTTTTSGATSTDTQYF; CDR3nt: TGTGCCAGCAGCACGACTACTACTAGCGGGGCCACTAGCACAGATACGCAGTATTTT
j_gene: TRBJ2-2; abundance: many; d_gene: NA; v_gene: TRBV7-7; CDR3aa: CASSPGRLVNTGELFF; CDR3nt: TGTGCCAGCAGCCCCGGTCGACTTGTAAACACCGGGGAGCTGTTTTTT
j_gene: TRBJ1-3; abundance: NA; d_gene: NA; v_gene: TRBV7-2; CDR3aa: CASSHPTSSSGNTIYF; CDR3nt: TGTGCCAGCAGCCATCCGACGTCTTCCTCTGGAAACACCATATATTTT
j_gene: TRBJ1-1; abundance: NA; d_gene: NA; v_gene: TRBV4-1; CDR3aa: CASSQGTSGTVNTEAFF; CDR3nt: TGCGCCAGCAGCCAAGGGACGAGTGGGACGGTGAACACTGAAGCTTTCTTT
j_gene: TRBJ2-1; abundance: NA; d_gene: TRBD1; v_gene: TRBV20-1; CDR3aa: CSARYGTDGDNRHSYNEQFF; CDR3nt: TGCAGTGCTAGATACGGGACAGACGGAGACAACCGCCACTCCTACAATGAGCAGTTCTTC
j_gene: TRBJ2-3; abundance: many; d_gene: TRBD2; v_gene: TRBV2; CDR3aa: CASSDGGAGEPFTDTQYF; CDR3nt: TGTGCCAGCAGTGACGGCGGGGCGGGGGAGCCCTTCACAGATACGCAGTATTTT
j_gene: TRBJ2-7; abundance: NA; d_gene: NA; v_gene: TRBV29-1; CDR3aa: CSADISRGGTASSYEQYF; CDR3nt: TGCAGCGCGGACATCAGCCGGGGGGGGACAGCTAGCTCCTACGAGCAGTACTTC
j_gene: TRBJ2-2; abundance: many; d_gene: TRBD1; v_gene: TRBV5-6; CDR3aa: CASSLRMGTGGTGELFF; CDR3nt: TGTGCCAGCAGCTTGAGGATGGGGACAGGGGGCACCGGGGAGCTGTTTTTT
j_gene: TRBJ1-2; abundance: many; d_gene: NA; v_gene: TRBV20-1; CDR3aa: CSAGTGIGYGYTF; CDR3nt: TGCAGTGCCGGAACAGGGATAGGCTATGGCTACACCTTC
j_gene: TRBJ2-3; abundance: NA; d_gene: TRBD1; v_gene: TRBV29-1; CDR3aa: CSVYGTGGTQYF; CDR3nt: TGCAGCGTGTACGGGACAGGCGGTACGCAGTATTTT
j_gene: TRBJ2-2; abundance: NA; d_gene: TRBD2; v_gene: TRBV12-3/TRBV12-4; CDR3aa: CATIAGGGGNTGELFF; CDR3nt: TGTGCCACCATAGCGGGAGGTGGGGGTAACACCGGGGAGCTGTTTTTT
j_gene: TRBJ1-2; abundance: few; d_gene: TRBD1; v_gene: TRBV20-1; CDR3aa: CSALRGQGALGYGYTF; CDR3nt: TGCAGTGCCCTACGGGGACAGGGGGCTCTAGGCTATGGCTACACCTTC
j_gene: TRBJ2-7; abundance: NA; d_gene: NA; v_gene: TRBV10-3; CDR3aa: CAISDSKAYEQYF; CDR3nt: TGTGCCATCAGTGACAGCAAAGCCTACGAGCAGTACTTC
j_gene: TRBJ2-2; abundance: NA; d_gene: TRBD1; v_gene: TRBV5-1; CDR3aa: CASSLTGGLSGELFF; CDR3nt: TGCGCCAGCAGCTTGACAGGGGGATTGAGCGGGGAGCTGTTTTTT